This T cell receptor (beta chain) was observed in a study of blood T cell repertoires in COVID-19. This CDR3 comprises 13 residues. The ends were cut back, 3 bases at V and 7 bases at J, with 10 bases in the middle. Some clones are missing from TCRdb's copy, which holds only in-frame ones; the method was immunoSEQ multiplex PCR. The table has roughly 200,000 clones, around 83% seen once. This TCR came from a man aged 40-55 years with active or convalescent COVID-19. The chain carries TRBV12-3 or TRBV12-4 and TRBJ1-5; no reliable D call. The sequencing input was peripheral blood. The CDR3 loop is CASSFKEEQPQHF. The CDR3 coding sequence is TGTGCCAGCAGTTTCAAGGAGGAACAGCCCCAGCATTTT.